The rows below give T cell receptor beta chains drawn from one sample of a study of cytomegalovirus exposure and HLA in healthy donors. The data were produced by immunoSEQ multiplex PCR, yet TCRdb's version contains in-frame clones alone and is incomplete. The repertoire holds around 160,000 clones, with roughly 84% as singletons. The sample was PBMCs. The receptor source for this set is a woman aged 18-35 years in good health and CMV-seronegative. Each CDR3 is given with its conserved first and last residue. D genes are given only for firm matches. Some rows mark clone size as missing; the rest say once, few, many or name a class of expanded clone.

D gene: -
clone size: -
V gene: TRBV6-6
J gene: TRBJ2-5
CDR3 protein: CASSYLGRQETQYF
CDR3 DNA: TGTGCCAGCAGTTACTTGGGCCGCCAAGAGACCCAGTACTTC

D gene: TRBD1
clone size: -
V gene: TRBV2
J gene: TRBJ2-2
CDR3 protein: CASSGTGHTGELFF
CDR3 DNA: TGTGCCAGCAGTGGGACAGGCCACACCGGGGAGCTGTTTTTT

D gene: TRBD1
clone size: -
V gene: TRBV27
J gene: TRBJ2-7
CDR3 protein: CASSPSQGAISYEQYF
CDR3 DNA: TGTGCCAGCAGTCCCTCACAGGGGGCGATCTCCTACGAGCAGTACTTC

D gene: -
clone size: -
V gene: TRBV30
J gene: TRBJ2-7
CDR3 protein: CAWSIRWGLEQYF
CDR3 DNA: TGTGCCTGGAGTATCCGGTGGGGGCTCGAGCAGTACTTC

D gene: TRBD2
clone size: -
V gene: TRBV9
J gene: TRBJ2-2
CDR3 protein: CASSASSGGAASAGELFF
CDR3 DNA: TGTGCCAGCAGCGCCTCAAGCGGGGGGGCCGCTTCTGCCGGGGAGCTGTTTTTT

D gene: TRBD1
clone size: -
V gene: TRBV11-3
J gene: TRBJ2-7
CDR3 protein: CASSGTEAYEQYF
CDR3 DNA: TGTGCCAGCAGCGGGACAGAGGCCTACGAGCAGTACTTC

D gene: -
clone size: few
V gene: TRBV7-2
J gene: TRBJ1-1
CDR3 protein: CASSSPVNTEAFF
CDR3 DNA: TGTGCCAGCAGCTCCCCCGTGAACACTGAAGCTTTCTTT

D gene: TRBD2
clone size: -
V gene: TRBV6-5
J gene: TRBJ2-5
CDR3 protein: CASSLSGTHQETQYF
CDR3 DNA: TGTGCCAGCAGCCTGAGCGGGACTCACCAAGAGACCCAGTACTTC

D gene: -
clone size: -
V gene: TRBV7-2
J gene: TRBJ1-1
CDR3 protein: CASSLSEVSTEAFF
CDR3 DNA: TGTGCCAGCAGCTTATCGGAGGTGTCCACTGAAGCTTTCTTT

D gene: TRBD1
clone size: -
V gene: TRBV2
J gene: TRBJ1-4
CDR3 protein: CASSQQGALNEKLFF
CDR3 DNA: TGTGCCAGCAGCCAGCAGGGGGCTCTGAATGAAAAACTGTTTTTT

D gene: -
clone size: -
V gene: TRBV10-3
J gene: TRBJ2-7
CDR3 protein: CAISEPTQGRSYEQYF
CDR3 DNA: TGTGCCATCAGTGAGCCGACACAGGGACGGTCCTACGAGCAGTACTTC

D gene: TRBD2
clone size: -
V gene: TRBV6-1
J gene: TRBJ2-1
CDR3 protein: CASSELAGGSNEQFF
CDR3 DNA: TGTGCCAGCAGTGAATTAGCGGGGGGGTCCAATGAGCAGTTCTTC

D gene: -
clone size: -
V gene: TRBV7-2
J gene: TRBJ1-1
CDR3 protein: CASSFWAASNTEAFF
CDR3 DNA: TGTGCCAGCAGCTTTTGGGCAGCATCGAACACTGAAGCTTTCTTT

D gene: -
clone size: -
V gene: TRBV27
J gene: TRBJ2-2
CDR3 protein: CASSRLGRGENTGELFF
CDR3 DNA: TGTGCCAGCAGTCGATTGGGCAGGGGTGAGAACACCGGGGAGCTGTTTTTT

D gene: TRBD2
clone size: -
V gene: TRBV11-3
J gene: TRBJ2-5
CDR3 protein: CASSPGGQTQYF
CDR3 DNA: TGTGCCAGCAGCCCGGGGGGGCAGACCCAGTACTTC

D gene: -
clone size: -
V gene: TRBV6-5
J gene: TRBJ2-3
CDR3 protein: CASSWRERSTDTQYF
CDR3 DNA: TGTGCCAGCAGTTGGAGAGAGCGGAGCACAGATACGCAGTATTTT

D gene: -
clone size: -
V gene: TRBV11-3
J gene: TRBJ2-7
CDR3 protein: CASSSEGRGSYEQYF
CDR3 DNA: TGTGCCAGCAGCTCTGAAGGTCGGGGGTCCTACGAGCAGTACTTC

D gene: -
clone size: -
V gene: TRBV7-9
J gene: TRBJ1-1
CDR3 protein: CASSSSGGDTEAFF
CDR3 DNA: TGTGCCAGCAGCTCCTCGGGGGGGGACACTGAAGCTTTCTTT

D gene: TRBD2
clone size: once
V gene: TRBV14
J gene: TRBJ2-3
CDR3 protein: CASSHTGGPDTQYF
CDR3 DNA: TGTGCCAGCAGCCACACGGGGGGGCCTGATACGCAGTATTTT

D gene: TRBD1
clone size: once
V gene: TRBV15
J gene: TRBJ1-1
CDR3 protein: CATSRQGAGAFF
CDR3 DNA: TGTGCCACCAGCAGGCAGGGGGCGGGAGCTTTCTTT

D gene: TRBD1
clone size: -
V gene: TRBV28
J gene: TRBJ1-5
CDR3 protein: CASSSGQGGNQPQHF
CDR3 DNA: TGTGCCAGCAGTTCAGGACAGGGAGGCAATCAGCCCCAGCATTTT

D gene: -
clone size: -
V gene: TRBV2
J gene: TRBJ2-1
CDR3 protein: CASSPLSSYNEQFF
CDR3 DNA: TGTGCCAGCAGTCCTTTGAGCTCCTACAATGAGCAGTTCTTC

D gene: -
clone size: -
V gene: TRBV28
J gene: TRBJ2-4
CDR3 protein: CASSLWVGGLDKNIQYF
CDR3 DNA: TGTGCCAGCAGTTTATGGGTAGGAGGGTTGGACAAAAACATTCAGTACTTC

D gene: -
clone size: -
V gene: TRBV4-1
J gene: TRBJ2-3
CDR3 protein: CASSQAQSTDTRYF
CDR3 DNA: TGCGCCAGCAGCCAAGCCCAGAGCACAGATACGCGGTATTTT

D gene: -
clone size: -
V gene: TRBV27
J gene: TRBJ1-5
CDR3 protein: CASSLGGGNQPQHF
CDR3 DNA: TGTGCCAGCAGTTTAGGGGGGGGGAATCAGCCCCAGCATTTT

D gene: TRBD1
clone size: once
V gene: TRBV10-2
J gene: TRBJ1-2
CDR3 protein: CASRDPGQGTGYTF
CDR3 DNA: TGCGCCAGCAGAGACCCGGGACAGGGAACGGGGTACACCTTC

D gene: -
clone size: -
V gene: TRBV23-1
J gene: TRBJ2-7
CDR3 protein: CASSPSPPQTTEQYF
CDR3 DNA: TGCGCCAGCAGTCCCAGCCCGCCACAAACTACCGAGCAGTACTTC

D gene: -
clone size: once
V gene: TRBV19
J gene: TRBJ2-7
CDR3 protein: CASSLSGSYEQYF
CDR3 DNA: TGTGCCAGTAGTTTATCAGGGTCCTACGAGCAGTACTTC

D gene: -
clone size: -
V gene: TRBV11-3
J gene: TRBJ2-7
CDR3 protein: CASSTPPWTESSYEQYF
CDR3 DNA: TGTGCCAGCAGCACCCCCCCCTGGACAGAGAGCTCCTACGAGCAGTACTTC

D gene: TRBD1
clone size: once
V gene: TRBV28
J gene: TRBJ2-6
CDR3 protein: CASSMAGQGYSGANVLTF
CDR3 DNA: TGTGCCAGCAGTATGGCAGGACAGGGTTACTCTGGGGCCAACGTCCTGACTTTC

D gene: TRBD2
clone size: -
V gene: TRBV30
J gene: TRBJ2-1
CDR3 protein: CAWSSSSGGAGEQFF
CDR3 DNA: TGTGCCTGGAGTAGTTCTAGCGGGGGGGCGGGTGAGCAGTTCTTC

D gene: -
clone size: -
V gene: TRBV5-1
J gene: TRBJ1-2
CDR3 protein: CASSLAAATGYTF
CDR3 DNA: TGCGCCAGCAGCTTGGCCGCAGCGACTGGCTACACCTTC

D gene: TRBD1
clone size: -
V gene: TRBV30
J gene: TRBJ1-1
CDR3 protein: CAWGVQGAAEAFF
CDR3 DNA: TGTGCCTGGGGGGTTCAGGGGGCCGCTGAAGCTTTCTTT

D gene: -
clone size: -
V gene: TRBV2
J gene: TRBJ1-1
CDR3 protein: CASSQRPQESLNTEAFF
CDR3 DNA: TGTGCCAGCAGCCAAAGACCACAGGAGAGTCTGAACACTGAGGCTTTCTTT

D gene: TRBD2
clone size: -
V gene: TRBV5-1
J gene: TRBJ2-3
CDR3 protein: CASSQSGTSGGLPSTDTQYF
CDR3 DNA: TGCGCCAGCAGCCAATCGGGGACTAGCGGGGGCCTCCCAAGCACAGATACGCAGTATTTT

D gene: -
clone size: -
V gene: TRBV5-8
J gene: TRBJ2-5
CDR3 protein: CASSLAYSQGGTQYF
CDR3 DNA: TGTGCCAGCAGCTTGGCCTATAGCCAAGGAGGGACCCAGTACTTC

D gene: TRBD2
clone size: -
V gene: TRBV15
J gene: TRBJ2-5
CDR3 protein: CATSESSGGDRQETQYF
CDR3 DNA: TGTGCCACCAGCGAATCTAGCGGGGGGGATAGGCAAGAGACCCAGTACTTC

D gene: TRBD1
clone size: -
V gene: TRBV5-1
J gene: TRBJ2-7
CDR3 protein: CASSLSPGQVLEQYF
CDR3 DNA: TGCGCCAGCAGCTTGAGCCCCGGACAGGTCTTGGAGCAGTACTTC

D gene: TRBD2
clone size: -
V gene: TRBV7-9
J gene: TRBJ2-1
CDR3 protein: CASTPSGGASYNEQFF
CDR3 DNA: TGTGCCAGCACCCCTTCCGGGGGGGCCTCCTACAATGAGCAGTTCTTC

D gene: TRBD1
clone size: -
V gene: TRBV19
J gene: TRBJ1-1
CDR3 protein: CASSFGQEKAFF
CDR3 DNA: TGTGCCAGTAGTTTCGGACAGGAGAAAGCTTTCTTT